Listed here are 26 T cell receptor beta chains from one sample, sequenced in a study of CD8 T cells in ankylosing spondylitis. Study results and caveats: Characteristic, it appeared, of ankylosing spondylitis blood was a TCR beta motif of 7 or 8 highly homologous variants.

Their antigens remain unidentified. TCRdb independently ran MiXCR on the 5' RACE reads; one entry per CDR3 protein. This table holds roughly 670,000 distinct CDR3 sequences, over 15% found once. Sequencing was performed on blood, either unsorted or a sorted T cell fraction (not recorded which). Every receptor here comes from a male donor with ankylosing spondylitis.

The chain couples TRBV18 to TRBJ1-1; D unresolved. Trimming left V 3 bases short and J 4 bases short, with 6 bases between. The CDR3 is made up of 12 amino acids. Germline values: CDR1 KGHSH, CDR2 LQKENI. CDR3 sequence reads: CASSPLSTEAFF. The CDR3 region has the DNA TGTGCCAGCTCACCGCTCAGCACTGAAGCTTTCTTT.

The chain links TRBV7-2 to TRBJ2-5, with TRBD2 identical over 7 bases. This CDR3 spans 13 amino acids. The germline V gene encodes CDR1 SGHTA and CDR2 FQGNSA. V trimming: 6 bases; J trimming: 5 bases; junction bases outside the gene matches: 6. CDR3: CASRPTGGETQYF. DNA for the CDR3: TGTGCCAGCAGACCCACCGGGGGGGAGACCCAGTACTTC.

The chain has TRBV12-3 or TRBV12-4 and TRBJ2-1, with 7 bases that match TRBD2. The CDR3 loop spans 17 amino acids. J gave up 0 bases and V 5 bases, and 10 bases lay outside the gene matches. In DNA form, the CDR3 reads TGTGCCAGCAGTGGAGAGGTCGGGAGGAACTCCTACAATGAGCAGTTCTTC. Protein sequence: CASSGEVGRNSYNEQFF.

This clonotype was observed a handful of times. CDR3 DNA: TGTGCCAGCACGATACAGGGGTGGGGCGGCTACACCTTC. Translation gives CASTIQGWGGYTF. V is TRBV12-3 or TRBV12-4 and J is TRBJ1-2, with 7 bases identical to TRBD1. CDR3 size: 13 residues. J was trimmed by 8 bases and V by 7 bases; bases with no gene match: 10.

The J gene is TRBJ1-3, the V gene TRBV9; TRBD1 is a possible D gene (6 bases). The CDR3 length is 17 residues. V lost 0 bases and J 4 bases, leaving 17 bases between the germline ends. CDR1 is SGDLS, CDR2 YYNGEE, per germline. Here the CDR3 reads CASSVGGMGAQGNTIYF. CDR3 DNA: TGTGCCAGCAGCGTAGGGGGCATGGGGGCGCAAGGAAACACCATATATTTT.

The chain is built from TRBV4-2 and TRBJ2-5, with 10 bases that match TRBD2. The V gene end was trimmed by 6 bases and the J gene end by 4 bases; junction bases not matched to a gene: 11. The CDR3 has 16 amino acids. The germline CDR1 and CDR2 sequences are LGHNA and YNFKEQ. CDR3 protein: CASRTLAGVSGETQYF. CDR3 sequence (DNA): TGTGCCAGCAGAACCCTAGCGGGAGTCTCCGGAGAGACCCAGTACTTC.

This chain links TRBV20-1 with TRBJ2-3; D is ambiguous. The CDR3 has 16 residues. Germline V gene data show CDR1 as DFQATT and CDR2 as SNEGSKA (reference sequence). Trimming removed 7 bases at V and 2 bases at J, with 22 bases between. CDR3 region: CSVTKQPLRSTDTQYF. The CDR3 nucleotides read TGCAGTGTTACAAAACAGCCCCTTCGTTCCACAGATACGCAGTATTTT.

This clonotype was seen a few times. The gene calls are TRBV4-2 and TRBJ2-3, with a weak D call TRBD2 (5 bases). CDR1 and CDR2 from the germline V gene are LGHNA and YNFKEQ. With 1 base removed from V and 4 bases from J, the gap between germline ends came to 12 bases. The CDR3 has 15 amino acids. The CDR3 coding sequence is TGTGCCAGCAGCCAAGCTAGCTTCGACGCAGATACGCAGTATTTT. Its protein is CASSQASFDADTQYF.

V and J are TRBV7-9 and TRBJ2-1; D may be TRBD2 (6 bases). Germline V gene lookup returns CDR1 SEHNR and CDR2 FQNEAQ (reference sequence). Trimming left V 2 bases short and J 6 bases short, with 14 bases between. There are 15 residues in the CDR3. CDR3 loop: CASSLTELASNEQFF. In DNA, the CDR3 is TGTGCCAGCAGCTTAACTGAACTAGCTAGCAATGAGCAGTTCTTC.

This clonotype was picked up a small number of times. The CDR3 is CASSYPAGLSVWRNEQFF. The CDR3 DNA sequence: TGTGCCAGCAGTTACCCGGCAGGGTTGAGTGTATGGCGCAATGAGCAGTTCTTC. The V call is TRBV6-2 or TRBV6-3, the J call TRBJ2-1; D possibly corresponds to TRBD1 (5 bases). Germline V gene sequence: CDR1 MNHEY, CDR2 SVGEGT. This CDR3 has 18 residues. Trimming took off 2 bases at V and 6 bases at J, with 23 bases between the two ends.

The DNA of the CDR3 is TGCAGTGCCACGGGACTAGCGATCTACAATGAGCAGTTCTTC. Translating it yields CSATGLAIYNEQFF. The V gene is TRBV20-1, the J gene TRBJ2-1; 10 bases are a match to TRBD2. CDR1 and CDR2 (germline): DFQATT, SNEGSKA (reference sequence). After removal of 6 bases from V and 3 bases from J, the junction contained 5 bases not matched to a gene. The CDR3 sequence is 14 residues long.

The CDR3 reads CSAVLAETQYF. CDR3 in DNA: TGCAGTGCCGTACTAGCGGAGACCCAGTACTTC. The chain uses TRBV20-1 and TRBJ2-5; 7 nucleotides match TRBD2. This CDR3 spans 11 amino acids. The V gene end was trimmed by 6 bases and the J gene end by 5 bases; junction bases not matched to a gene: 3. From germline, CDR1 is DFQATT and CDR2 SNEGSKA (reference sequence).

This clonotype showed up many times. The CDR3 sequence: CASRTSGTNNEQFF. The CDR3 nucleotides are TGTGCCAGCAGGACTAGCGGGACCAACAATGAGCAGTTCTTC. The genes are TRBV12-3 or TRBV12-4 and TRBJ2-1; TRBD2 aligns across 11 bases. J was trimmed by 5 bases and V by 6 bases; bases with no gene match: 3. The CDR3 is made up of 14 amino acids.

The chain recombines TRBV18 with TRBJ1-5, with a tentative D call TRBD1 (5 bases). The CDR3 consists of 15 residues. V lost 2 bases to trimming and J lost 5 bases, with 13 bases between them. From germline, CDR1 is KGHSH and CDR2 LQKENI. This CDR3 is CASSPGRAVYQPQHF. CDR3 coding DNA: TGTGCCAGCTCACCAGGCAGGGCCGTCTATCAGCCCCAGCATTTT.

The V gene is TRBV5-1, the J gene TRBJ2-2; 7 nucleotides match TRBD2. V shed 1 base and J 4 bases; nucleotides not matched to a gene: 13. This CDR3 is built from 18 residues. Germline assignment: CDR1 SGHRS and CDR2 YFSETQ. The CDR3 DNA follows: TGCGCCAGCAGCTTGACCCCCCCCCAGCGGGGAGGCACCGGGGAGCTGTTTTTT. It codes for CASSLTPPQRGGTGELFF.

In its sample, this clonotype was seen many times. The genes are TRBV20-1 and TRBJ2-7; D possibly corresponds to TRBD1 (5 bases). Germline V gene data show CDR1 as DFQATT and CDR2 as SNEGSKA (reference sequence). Trimming cost V 4 bases and J 7 bases, with 23 bases left between them. CDR3 length: 15 residues. The CDR3 DNA sequence: TGCAGTGCTACAGCGATCGCGGCCAGGGTGGAAGAGCAGTACTTC. This codes for CSATAIAARVEEQYF.

This sequence joins TRBV15 and TRBJ1-1; TRBD1 might be the D (5 bases). Trimming took off 6 bases at V and 0 bases at J, with 23 bases between the two ends. From germline, CDR1 is LNHNV and CDR2 YYDKDF (reference sequence). The CDR3 extends over 18 amino acids. The CDR3 bases are TGTGCCACCAGTGACCGGGACGTGGGGCTACGAGTGAACACTGAAGCTTTCTTT. It codes for CATSDRDVGLRVNTEAFF. Supplemented by reference TRBV15 and TRBJ1-1, the full variable domain reads DAMVIQNPRYQVTQFGKPVTLSCSQTLNHNVMYWYQQKSSQAPKLLFHYYDKDFNNEADTPDNFQSRRPNTSFCFLDIRSPGLGDTAMYLCATSDRDVGLRVNTEAFFGQGTRLTVV.

This sequence joins TRBV11-2 and TRBJ2-5; 7 nucleotides agree with TRBD1. V shed 1 base and J 7 bases; nucleotides not matched to a gene: 15. The CDR3 is 17 amino acids. CDR1 is SGHAT, CDR2 FQNNGV, per germline. CDR3 residues: CASSLAPGGTASLTQYF. The CDR3 coding sequence is TGTGCCAGCAGCTTAGCCCCCGGTGGGACAGCTTCGCTGACCCAGTACTTC.

In its sample, this clonotype was seen a few times. This chain joins TRBV6-1 and TRBJ1-2; D is undetermined. Deletions cut 6 bases from V and 3 bases from J, with 20 bases between. CDR3 length: 16 residues. Germline CDR1 MNHNS, CDR2 SASEGT. The CDR3 DNA sequence: TGTGCCAGCAGAGCCAGCGTACGGAGTGCGCACTATGGCTACACCTTC. It translates to CASRASVRSAHYGYTF.

This clonotype was observed a handful of times. The chain combines TRBV12-3 or TRBV12-4 with TRBJ1-5; 7 bases are shared with TRBD1. The CDR3 has 14 amino acids. The ends lost 3 bases at V and 3 bases at J; junction bases unmatched: 2. The CDR3, as DNA: TGTGCCAGCAGTTTGGGGACAGTCAATCAGCCCCAGCATTTT. Translation: CASSLGTVNQPQHF.

This CDR3 reads CASSEMDYEQYF. CDR3 DNA sequence: TGTGCCAGCAGTGAAATGGACTACGAGCAGTACTTC. The chain has TRBV6-1 and TRBJ2-7; D gene uncertain. CDR1 and CDR2 (germline): MNHNS, SASEGT. CDR3 length: 12 amino acids. The V end was cut by 2 bases, the J end by 3 bases, with 5 bases between.

This clonotype was counted at least ten times. CDR3 region: CASSPMGVDEQFF. The DNA of the CDR3 is TGTGCCAGCAGCCCTATGGGGGTCGATGAGCAGTTCTTC. The V call is TRBV3-1, the J call TRBJ2-1; D is perhaps TRBD1 or TRBD2 (5 bases each). The CDR3 length is 13 residues. Germline loops: CDR1 LGHDT, CDR2 YNNKEL (reference sequence). V shed 4 bases and J shed 8 bases, with 12 bases lying between them.

This clonotype has just a few counts. The chain couples TRBV28 to TRBJ1-2; 7 nucleotides line up with TRBD1. The CDR3 runs to 14 residues. The V gene's germline CDR1 is MDHEN and CDR2 SYDVKM. With 2 bases clipped from V and 8 bases from J, the junction kept 8 bases outside the gene matches. The CDR3 DNA follows: TGTGCCAGCAGTTTAGATACAGGGGCCGACGGCTACACCTTC. Protein: CASSLDTGADGYTF.

This clonotype was counted between two and nine times. This sequence joins TRBV6-1 and TRBJ2-1, with TRBD2 matching 7 bases. The germline V gene has CDR1 MNHNS and CDR2 SASEGT. J was trimmed by 8 bases and V by 6 bases; bases with no gene match: 13. This CDR3 comprises 15 residues. The CDR3 here is CASRAIAGPRDEQFF. CDR3 DNA sequence: TGTGCCAGCAGAGCCATAGCGGGTCCCCGTGATGAGCAGTTCTTC.

The chain has TRBV29-1 and TRBJ1-2; 8 positions agree with TRBD1. J was trimmed by 11 bases and V by 7 bases; bases with no gene match: 12. Germline values: CDR1 SQVTM, CDR2 ANQGSEA. The CDR3 runs to 12 residues. CDR3 nucleotides: TGCAGCGACGGTGGACAGGGAGCCGGTTACACCTTC. It is translated as CSDGGQGAGYTF.

V is TRBV20-1 and J is TRBJ2-7; D ambiguous. The CDR3 sequence is 12 residues long. Germline V lookup: CDR1 DFQATT, CDR2 SNEGSKA (reference sequence). This CDR3 is CRGKGTSYEQYF. CDR3 DNA: TGCAGGGGGAAGGGTACCTCCTACGAGCAGTACTTC.